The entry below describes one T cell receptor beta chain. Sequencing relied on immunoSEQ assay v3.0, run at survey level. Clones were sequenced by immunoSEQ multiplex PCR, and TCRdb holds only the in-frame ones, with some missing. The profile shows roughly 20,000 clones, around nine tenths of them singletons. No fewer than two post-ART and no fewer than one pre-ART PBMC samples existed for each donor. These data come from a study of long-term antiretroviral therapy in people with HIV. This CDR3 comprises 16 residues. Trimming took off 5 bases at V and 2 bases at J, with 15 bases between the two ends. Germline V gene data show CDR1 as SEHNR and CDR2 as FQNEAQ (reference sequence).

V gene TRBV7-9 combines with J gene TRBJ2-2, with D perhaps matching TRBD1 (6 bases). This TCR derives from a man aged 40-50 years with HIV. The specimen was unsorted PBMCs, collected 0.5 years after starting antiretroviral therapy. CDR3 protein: CASSDYDRTNTGELFF. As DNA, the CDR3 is TGTGCCAGCAGCGATTACGACAGGACCAACACCGGGGAGCTGTTTTTT.